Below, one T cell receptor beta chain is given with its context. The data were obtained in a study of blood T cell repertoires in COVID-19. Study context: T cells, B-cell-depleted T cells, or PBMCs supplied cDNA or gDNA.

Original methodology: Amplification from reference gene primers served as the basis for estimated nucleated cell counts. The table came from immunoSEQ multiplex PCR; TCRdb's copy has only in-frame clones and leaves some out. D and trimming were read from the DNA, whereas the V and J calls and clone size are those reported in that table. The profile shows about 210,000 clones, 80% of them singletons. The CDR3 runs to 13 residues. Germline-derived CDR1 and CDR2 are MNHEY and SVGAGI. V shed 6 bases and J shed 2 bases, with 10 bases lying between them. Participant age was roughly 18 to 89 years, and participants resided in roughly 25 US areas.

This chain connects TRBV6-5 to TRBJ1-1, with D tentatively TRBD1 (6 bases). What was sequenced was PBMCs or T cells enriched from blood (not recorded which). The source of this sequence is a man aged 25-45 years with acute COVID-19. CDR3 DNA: TGTGCCAGCAGATTGGGGGCCAACACTGAAGCTTTCTTT. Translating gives CASRLGANTEAFF.